A single sample gave rise to the 26 T cell receptor beta chains below, sequenced in a study of T cell repertoires in cytomegalovirus infection. TCRdb re-called the reads with MiXCR, one entry per CDR3 protein. The sample yields some 700,000 distinct CDR3 sequences, 35% to 40% seen once. The sample consisted of PBMCs. Every receptor here comes from a human donor in good health (CMV status not recorded). Some clones in this sample may be carry-over from other donors' samples.

V gene TRBV20-1 combines with J gene TRBJ1-5; tentative D call: TRBD1 (5 bases). This CDR3 has 15 residues. Between the trimmed V and J ends, which lost 0 bases and 5 bases, there was a span of 14 bases. Germline V gene sequence: CDR1 DFQATT, CDR2 SNEGSKA (reference sequence). CDR3 in DNA: TGCAGTGCTAGAGATGCAGGGAGGGAAGATCAGCCCCAGCATTTT. This sequence encodes CSARDAGREDQPQHF.

This clonotype was seen only a few times. The chain combines TRBV27 with TRBJ1-5; 10 nucleotides align to TRBD1. The germline CDR1 and CDR2 sequences are MNHEY and SMNVEV (reference sequence). Unmatched junction bases numbered 5, after V lost 4 bases and J lost 5 bases. The CDR3 length is 15 residues. CDR3: CASSSGQGIYQPQHF. The CDR3 DNA follows: TGTGCCAGCAGTTCGGGACAGGGGATCTATCAGCCCCAGCATTTT.

The chain couples TRBV27 to TRBJ2-7; possibly TRBD1 for D (5 bases). The germline V gene has CDR1 MNHEY and CDR2 SMNVEV (reference sequence). The CDR3 is made up of 15 amino acids. V shed 0 bases and J shed 3 bases, with 12 bases lying between them. CDR3 DNA sequence: TGTGCCAGCAGTTTATCGTCAGGGCAGGGCTACGAGCAGTACTTC. As protein: CASSLSSGQGYEQYF.

Comment on this clonotype: A much larger clone sits a single nucleotide away, making a read error possible. The chain has TRBV9 and TRBJ2-1, with 7 bases identical to TRBD1. V was pared by 0 bases and J by 6 bases, with 3 bases of the junction left unmatched. Germline assignment: CDR1 SGDLS and CDR2 YYNGEE. This CDR3 spans 14 amino acids. CDR3 amino acids: CASSVGSGGNEQFF. In nucleotides, the CDR3 is TGTGCCAGCAGCGTAGGGTCAGGGGGCAATGAGCAGTTCTTC. The full variable domain, in which reference TRBV9 and TRBJ2-1 provide the parts outside the CDR3, is DSGVTQTPKHLITATGQRVTLRCSPRSGDLSVYWYQQSLDQGLQFLIQYYNGEERAKGNILERFSAQQFPDLHSELNLSSLELGDSALYFCASSVGSGGNEQFFGPGTRLTVL.

This clonotype has a handful of counts. V is TRBV27 and J is TRBJ2-7; D might be TRBD2 (6 bases). The germline V and J ends were trimmed by 0 bases and 0 bases, with 12 bases remaining between them. The CDR3 length is 16 residues. The germline V gene has CDR1 MNHEY and CDR2 SMNVEV (reference sequence). The CDR3 reads CASSLSAGRSSYEQYF. The CDR3 DNA sequence: TGTGCCAGCAGTTTATCAGCGGGCCGGAGCTCCTACGAGCAGTACTTC.

This clonotype was seen at least ten times. The chain joins TRBV7-2 to TRBJ1-2; no reliable D call. V was trimmed by 0 bases and J by 7 bases, leaving 12 bases between them. Germline values: CDR1 SGHTA, CDR2 FQGNSA. This CDR3 has 14 residues. The CDR3 reads CASSLAGRTVGYTF. Here the CDR3 DNA reads TGTGCCAGCAGCTTAGCAGGGAGGACGGTTGGCTACACCTTC. Together with reference TRBV7-2 and TRBJ1-2, the CDR3 gives the full variable domain: GAGVSQSPSNKVTEKGKDVELRCDPISGHTALYWYRQSLGQGLEFLIYFQGNSAPDKSGLPSDRFSAERTGGSVSTLTIQRTQQEDSAVYLCASSLAGRTVGYTFGSGTRLTVV.

In this sample, this clonotype turned up a few times. One junction end does not reproduce the germline sequence, and a read error may be involved. The V gene is TRBV28, the J gene TRBJ2-7, with TRBD1 matching over 7 bases. The CDR3 totals 14 residues. Germline V gene data show CDR1 as MDHEN and CDR2 as SYDVKM. The CDR3 DNA reads as TGTGCCAGCAGTTTTAACAGGGGCTCCGACGAGCAGTACTTC. Amino acids: CASSFNRGSDEQYF.

The chain joins TRBV19 to TRBJ1-2; the match to TRBD1 covers 7 bases. From germline, CDR1 is LNHDA and CDR2 SQIVND (reference sequence). The CDR3 extends over 13 amino acids. After removal of 8 bases from V and 10 bases from J, the junction contained 13 bases not matched to a gene. The CDR3 reads CASGRVDRPIYTF. In DNA form, the CDR3 reads TGTGCCAGTGGGAGAGTGGACAGGCCGATCTACACCTTC.

This clonotype was detected only a few times. The V gene is TRBV5-1, the J gene TRBJ1-3; TRBD1 matches 7 bases. V was clipped by 5 bases and J by 4 bases; unmatched bases: 9. CDR1 and CDR2 (germline): SGHRS, YFSETQ. This CDR3 contains 15 residues. The CDR3 coding sequence is TGCGCCAGCAGGAGAGGGGGCGCGGAAGGAAACACCATATATTTT. It yields the protein CASRRGGAEGNTIYF.

For the CDR3, the DNA is TGTGCCAGCAGTCCACGACTAGCGGGGATTTTATACTACGAGCAGTACTTC. Protein: CASSPRLAGILYYEQYF. The rearrangement joins TRBV12-3 or TRBV12-4 to TRBJ2-7; 11 positions agree with TRBD2. V trimming: 5 bases; J trimming: 3 bases; junction bases outside the gene matches: 12. The CDR3 is 17 amino acids.

This chain links TRBV6-1 with TRBJ1-6, with 10 bases matching TRBD1. V trimming: 2 bases; J trimming: 14 bases; junction bases outside the gene matches: 9. Germline V gene lookup returns CDR1 MNHNS and CDR2 SASEGT. This CDR3 is 15 amino acids long. The CDR3 spells CASSEWGTGEETLHF. CDR3 DNA sequence: TGTGCCAGCAGTGAATGGGGGACAGGGGAGGAGACCCTCCACTTT.

In this sample, this clonotype turned up a few times. Written as DNA, the CDR3 is TGCGCCAGCAGCTTGGACGGACAGAAACTCCGGCCTGAAGCTTTCTTT. Protein sequence: CASSLDGQKLRPEAFF. The rearrangement joins TRBV5-1 to TRBJ1-1, with D tentatively TRBD1 (6 bases). CDR1 SGHRS and CDR2 YFSETQ come from the germline V gene. V was trimmed by 0 bases and J by 6 bases, leaving 18 bases between them. The CDR3 covers 16 residues.

Many counts were recorded for this clonotype. The V and J genes are TRBV7-2 and TRBJ2-2; 8 bases map to TRBD2. Germline loops: CDR1 SGHTA, CDR2 FQGNSA. The CDR3 totals 16 residues. Losses at the gene ends were 2 bases for V and 0 bases for J; bases not matched to a gene: 2. The CDR3 loop reads CASSLLSGTNTGELFF. Here the CDR3 DNA reads TGTGCCAGCAGCTTACTTAGCGGGACGAACACCGGGGAGCTGTTTTTT.

The CDR3 reads CSALWSRKRTGETQYF. CDR3 coding DNA: TGCAGTGCTCTCTGGTCCCGAAAGAGGACAGGAGAGACCCAGTACTTC. The chain has TRBV20-1 and TRBJ2-5; 7 bases fit TRBD1. The CDR3 runs 16 residues. Germline assignment: CDR1 DFQATT and CDR2 SNEGSKA (reference sequence). V shed 5 bases and J 4 bases; nucleotides not matched to a gene: 16.

V is TRBV19 and J is TRBJ2-3; 8 nucleotides align to TRBD2. CDR1 and CDR2 (germline): LNHDA, SQIVND (reference sequence). Unmatched junction bases numbered 20, after V lost 11 bases and J lost 13 bases. The CDR3 extends over 14 amino acids. CDR3 nucleotide sequence: TGTGCCGTGAAGGGACTAGGAGACACAGATACTAAGTATTTT. Its translation: CAVKGLGDTDTKYF.

This chain uses TRBV10-2 with TRBJ1-2; the match to TRBD1 covers 8 bases. The V segment lost 6 bases and the J segment 8 bases; nucleotides outside the gene matches: 17. The CDR3 loop spans 16 amino acids. Germline V gene sequence: CDR1 WSHSY, CDR2 SAAADI. The CDR3 region is CASSDPRGQGPGGYTF. DNA for the CDR3: TGCGCCAGCAGCGACCCCCGTGGACAGGGCCCAGGCGGCTACACCTTC.

This clonotype came up many times. The rearrangement joins TRBV7-3 to TRBJ2-1, with 7 bases that match TRBD1. The trim removed 5 bases at V and 11 bases at J, leaving 12 bases unmatched. Germline loops: CDR1 SGHTA, CDR2 FQGTGA. The CDR3 spans 14 residues. The CDR3 coding sequence is TGTGCCAGCAGCGCGTACGTGACAGGGTTTCAGCAGTTCTTC. The encoded protein is CASSAYVTGFQQFF.

As concerns this clonotype: The DNA is omitted, as the CDR3 cannot be located on it reliably, and the CDR3 follows TCRdb's listing. This rearrangement joins TRBV7-6 to TRBJ2-1. The CDR3 comprises 15 residues, both ends counted. Per germline, CDR1 SGHVS and CDR2 FNYEAQ. This chain's CDR3 is CASSFGGGSYNEHFF.

This clonotype was counted only a few times. The chain combines TRBV27 with TRBJ2-7; D might be TRBD2 (6 bases). The germline V gene encodes CDR1 MNHEY and CDR2 SMNVEV (reference sequence). Trimming took 3 bases from V and 6 from J, leaving 18 bases between them. The CDR3 consists of 15 residues. The CDR3 nucleotides are TGTGCCAGCAGTTTCAGGGACTCTATTTCATCCGAGCAGTACTTC. This translates into CASSFRDSISSEQYF.

The chain links TRBV18 to TRBJ2-7; TRBD2 matches 11 bases. The CDR3 extends over 16 amino acids. With V trimmed by 3 bases and J by 6 bases, 10 bases remained unmatched. Germline V gene data show CDR1 as KGHSH and CDR2 as LQKENI. The CDR3 here is CASSPKQGLAAGEQYF. CDR3 bases: TGTGCCAGCTCACCGAAACAGGGACTAGCGGCTGGCGAGCAGTACTTC.

The rearrangement links TRBV15 to TRBJ2-1; 12 bases are shared with TRBD2. The J segment lost 5 bases and the V segment lost 3 bases, leaving 5 bases of the junction unmatched. Germline V lookup: CDR1 LNHNV, CDR2 YYDKDF (reference sequence). The CDR3 sequence is 16 residues long. The chain's CDR3 is CATSSWTSGTHNEQFF. The CDR3 DNA sequence: TGTGCCACCAGCAGCTGGACTAGCGGGACACACAATGAGCAGTTCTTC.

Concerning this clonotype: Since the CDR3 does not end with the conserved phenylalanine or tryptophan, this likely comes from a read error. V gene TRBV28 combines with J gene TRBJ1-2, with a tentative D call TRBD1 (5 bases). The CDR3 is 15 amino acids. V lost 2 bases to trimming and J lost 1 base, with 11 bases between them. Germline V gives CDR1 MDHEN, CDR2 SYDVKM. CDR3 nucleotide sequence: TGTGCCAGCAGTTTAGGGACTGAATTTAACTATGGCTACACCTTA. Encoded protein: CASSLGTEFNYGYTL.

This clonotype has just a few counts. For the CDR3, the DNA is TGTGCCAGCAGTTACCGGAGGGAGTACACCGGGGAGCTGTTTTTT. Encoded protein: CASSYRREYTGELFF. V is TRBV6-2 or TRBV6-3 and J is TRBJ2-2, with D possibly matching TRBD2 (6 bases). Germline V CDR1 and CDR2: MNHEY, SVGEGT. The CDR3 is 15 residues long. Trimming removed 2 bases at V and 3 bases at J, with 10 bases between.

This clonotype was seen more than once but under ten times. J is TRBJ1-2 and V is TRBV27, with no clear D. This CDR3 spans 15 amino acids. The V end lost 4 bases, the J end lost 0 bases, and 12 bases lay between the germline ends. Per germline, CDR1 MNHEY and CDR2 SMNVEV (reference sequence). CDR3 sequence (DNA): TGTGCCAGCAGTTCGCTCCAGTTAGCTAACTATGGCTACACCTTC. Its translation: CASSSLQLANYGYTF.

The V call is TRBV6-1, the J call TRBJ2-1; D tentatively fits TRBD1 or TRBD2 (5 bases each). Per germline, CDR1 MNHNS and CDR2 SASEGT. The CDR3 is 17 amino acids. Trimming left V 5 bases short and J 6 bases short, with 23 bases between. The CDR3 here is CASSYPRLSGRGNEQFF. CDR3 nucleotides: TGTGCCAGCAGTTACCCCCGGTTAAGCGGTAGGGGCAATGAGCAGTTCTTC.

CDR3 region: CAISKQTDTQYF. The CDR3 region has the DNA TGTGCCATCAGTAAACAGACAGATACGCAGTATTTT. V and J are TRBV10-3 and TRBJ2-3; no reliable D call. Germline V lookup: CDR1 ENHRY, CDR2 SYGVKD. Trimming cost V 5 bases and J 3 bases, with 6 bases left between them. There are 12 residues in the CDR3.